The 13 T cell receptor beta chains in this list originate from one sample, sequenced in a study of OX40 agonist ivuxolimab in advanced cancers. Assay: immunoSEQ multiplex PCR; the TCRdb copy retains only in-frame clones and omits some. In the table there are tens of thousands of clones, approximately 86% of which are singletons. The sequences come from CD4+ or CD8+ T cells sorted from blood, collected in a trial of the OX40 agonist ivuxolimab. The origin of the receptors is an adult with an advanced solid tumor such as melanoma, head and neck, liver or kidney cancer.

This chain uses TRBV6-8 with TRBJ2-1, with unresolved D. The CDR3 consists of 19 residues. Germline V gene data show CDR1 as MNHGY and CDR2 as SAAAGT. V lost 0 bases, J lost 0 bases, and 18 bases lay in between. The CDR3 loop reads CASSYSVSPYTPSYNEQFF. CDR3 sequence (DNA): TGTGCCAGCAGTTACTCGGTCTCACCATACACGCCCTCCTACAATGAGCAGTTCTTC.

Concerning this clone itself: A far larger clone is one nucleotide away, so this likely arose from a read error. CDR3 in amino acids: CASSPEQGARTDTQYF. DNA of the CDR3: TGTGCCAGCAGCCCGGAACAGGGGGCTCGCACAGATACGCAGTATTTT. This chain links TRBV5-6 with TRBJ2-3; 9 bases are shared with TRBD1. CDR1 and CDR2 (germline): SGHDT, YYEEEE. CDR3 size: 16 residues. Trimming cost V 4 bases and J 1 base; bases outside gene matches: 7.

V usage is TRBV28 and J usage is TRBJ2-7; TRBD2 matches 7 bases. The V gene end was trimmed by 3 bases and the J gene end by 5 bases; junction bases not matched to a gene: 13. Germline CDR1 is MDHEN and CDR2 is SYDVKM. This CDR3 spans 16 amino acids. The CDR3 nucleotides read TGTGCCAGCAGTTTTACGGGCGGGGAGGGTAGCGACGAGCAGTACTTC. As protein: CASSFTGGEGSDEQYF. The variable domain in full, with the rest retrieved from reference TRBV28 and TRBJ2-7, is DVKVTQSSRYLVKRTGEKVFLECVQDMDHENMFWYRQDPGLGLRLIYFSYDVKMKEKGDIPEGYSVSREKKERFSLILESASTNQTSMYLCASSFTGGEGSDEQYFGPGTRLTVT.

The chain has TRBV6-1 and TRBJ2-6; D call uncertain. The CDR3 length is 14 residues. Germline loops: CDR1 MNHNS, CDR2 SASEGT. Between the trimmed V and J ends, which lost 4 bases and 0 bases, there was a span of 4 bases. The CDR3 coding sequence is TGTGCCAGCAGTGGGAACTCTGGGGCCAACGTCCTGACTTTC. Translating gives CASSGNSGANVLTF.

This sequence joins TRBV28 and TRBJ2-7; D remains ambiguous. This CDR3 comprises 12 residues. V was shortened by 1 base and J by 4 bases, with 5 bases between the two germline ends. Germline loops: CDR1 MDHEN, CDR2 SYDVKM. In DNA form, the CDR3 reads TGTGCCAGCAGTTTATACAGTTACGAGCAGTACTTC. Translating gives CASSLYSYEQYF.

This chain uses TRBV2 with TRBJ2-2; D gene uncertain. V lost 2 bases, J lost 2 bases, and 9 bases lay in between. From germline, CDR1 is SNHLY and CDR2 FYNNEI. The CDR3 sequence is 15 residues long. The CDR3 loop reads CASSEYEPNTGELFF. The DNA for the CDR3 is TGTGCCAGCAGTGAATATGAACCTAACACCGGGGAGCTGTTTTTT.

This sequence joins TRBV6-1 and TRBJ2-7; D might be TRBD1 or TRBD2, each matching 5 bases. The CDR3 loop spans 14 amino acids. The V end lost 2 bases, the J end lost 4 bases, and 12 bases lay between the germline ends. Germline CDR1 reads MNHNS; CDR2 reads SASEGT. The CDR3 nucleotides read TGTGCCAGCAGTGAACCTGAGGGGATATACGAGCAGTACTTC. This encodes CASSEPEGIYEQYF.

V and J are TRBV18 and TRBJ2-2; D gene unclear. CDR1 KGHSH and CDR2 LQKENI come from the germline V gene. This CDR3 comprises 13 residues. The germline V and J ends were trimmed by 2 bases and 4 bases, with 5 bases remaining between them. DNA for the CDR3: TGTGCCAGCTCACCAGGAAGCACCGGGGAGCTGTTTTTT. Translated, it gives CASSPGSTGELFF.

The V and J genes are TRBV6-6 and TRBJ2-3, with D perhaps matching TRBD1 (6 bases). V lost 2 bases and J lost 4, with 13 bases in between. From germline, CDR1 is MNHNY and CDR2 SVGAGI (reference sequence). The length of the CDR3 is 15 residues. CDR3 sequence (DNA): TGTGCCAGCAGTTACGTGGCAGGGGCCCCAGATACGCAGTATTTT. Its protein is CASSYVAGAPDTQYF.

The chain is built from TRBV28 and TRBJ2-7; D remains unclear. Looked up from germline, CDR1 is MDHEN and CDR2 is SYDVKM. V was shortened by 2 bases and J by 3 bases, with 11 bases between the two germline ends. The CDR3 is 14 residues long. The CDR3 nucleotides read TGTGCCAGCAGTTTAAACGGAATGCGCTACGAGCAGTACTTC. This encodes CASSLNGMRYEQYF.

This clone was recorded once. This rearrangement joins TRBV6-5 to TRBJ2-7; possibly TRBD2 for D (6 bases). Germline V gene sequence: CDR1 MNHEY, CDR2 SVGAGI. Trimming stripped 7 bases from V and 3 bases from J, with 19 bases between. CDR3 length: 15 residues. CDR3 in amino acids: CASTSRRDAVYEQYF. The CDR3 region has the DNA TGTGCCAGCACCTCGAGGCGGGACGCAGTCTACGAGCAGTACTTC.

This sequence joins TRBV5-1 and TRBJ2-7; D is uncertain. Germline V lookup: CDR1 SGHRS, CDR2 YFSETQ. CDR3 size: 13 residues. Trimming cost V 2 bases and J 0 bases, with 6 bases left between them. The CDR3 region is CASSFLNSYEQYF. Here the CDR3 DNA reads TGCGCCAGCAGCTTTCTTAACTCCTACGAGCAGTACTTC.

V is TRBV9 and J is TRBJ2-2, with 9 positions matching TRBD1. Trimming took 3 bases from V and 6 from J; bases not matched to a gene: 6. In germline, CDR1 is SGDLS, CDR2 YYNGEE. CDR3 length: 15 residues. This chain's CDR3 is CASSEGTGWAGELFF. CDR3 bases: TGTGCCAGCAGCGAGGGGACAGGGTGGGCCGGGGAGCTGTTTTTT.